This TCR beta chain was recovered during a study of cytomegalovirus exposure and HLA in healthy donors. Across the study: Of all 398 donors who were genotyped, roughly 83% belonged to the Caucasian-associated ancestry cluster.

This PCR relied on a set of 60 Vbeta primers and 13 Jbeta primers. The data were produced by immunoSEQ multiplex PCR, yet TCRdb's version contains in-frame clones alone and is incomplete. The table counts approximately 130,000 clones; 2% lies in the top ten. Each donor was healthy, and each was a bone marrow donor. Of note for this clone: Its cognate antigen is unknown.

General study points: Segments of the TCR beta V type were, in most cases, productive about 87% or about 30% of the time in an earlier analysis. TCR beta chains numbering some 160 were designated cytomegalovirus-associated.

The CDR3 spans 18 residues. V lost 9 bases, J lost 8 bases, and 19 bases stayed unmatched. Looked up from germline, CDR1 is SNHLY and CDR2 is FYNNEI. Sequences were obtained from PBMCs. The chain uses TRBV2 and TRBJ2-3; 14 positions match TRBD2. The sequence was collected from a woman aged 60-70 years in good health and CMV-seronegative. The CDR3 spells CARPQNSGTSGGQGTQYF. The CDR3 bases are TGTGCCAGGCCCCAGAACTCCGGGACTAGCGGGGGCCAGGGTACGCAGTATTTT. Supplemented by reference TRBV2 and TRBJ2-3, the full variable domain reads EPEVTQTPSHQVTQMGQEVILRCVPISNHLYFYWYRQILGQKVEFLVSFYNNEISEKSEIFDDQFSVERPDGSNFTLKIRSTKLEDSAMYFCARPQNSGTSGGQGTQYFGPGTRLTVL.